Described below is a single T cell receptor (beta chain) sequence and its context. Sequencing was performed with immunoSEQ multiplex PCR; in TCRdb, only in-frame clones are kept and a portion is missing. The repertoire consists of 250,000 to 350,000 clones, with 70% to 90% occurring once and the leading ten covering under 7.5%. The sample belongs to a study of blood T cell repertoires in COVID-19. Background on the study: Nucleic acid was either cDNA or gDNA, and it came from T cells, B-cell-depleted T cells, or PBMCs.

V was clipped by 4 bases and J by 14 bases; unmatched bases: 9. The CDR3 has 12 amino acids. Germline CDR1 reads SGHVS; CDR2 reads FQNEAQ. This TCR came from a man between 18 and 29 years old who had recovered from COVID-19. The V gene is TRBV7-8, the J gene TRBJ1-2, with 8 bases fitting TRBD1. Sequenced sample: peripheral blood. The CDR3 coding sequence is TGTGCCAGCAGCTGGTCAGGGGGCTTAGGGACCTTC. This encodes CASSWSGGLGTF. The whole variable domain, remainder taken from reference TRBV7-8 and TRBJ1-2, is GAGVSQSPRYKVAKRGQDVALRCDPISGHVSLFWYQQALGQGPEFLTYFQNEAQLDKSGLPSDRFFAERPEGSVSTLKIQRTQQEDSAVYLCASSWSGGLGTFGSGTRLTVV.